What follows describes a single T cell receptor beta chain. Clones were read by immunoSEQ multiplex PCR, and TCRdb kept only the in-frame ones, dropping some. The table has approximately 38,000 clones, roughly 90% seen once; the top ten hold approximately 5%. This sample is part of a study of T cell changes during pregnancy in multiple sclerosis. V lost 4 bases, J lost 6 bases, and 21 bases lay in between. The CDR3 is made up of 16 amino acids. Germline V gene sequence: CDR1 MNHEY, CDR2 SVGAGI. This sequence was found in a female donor with multiple sclerosis, enrolled in a pregnancy study. The chain joins TRBV6-5 to TRBJ2-5, with D possibly matching TRBD2 (6 bases). The sample in question was CD8+ T cells from peripheral blood mononuclear cells, obtained in the third trimester of pregnancy. The CDR3, as DNA: TGTGCCAGCAGTTTCCTTTGGGGGGTAGGAGCAAAGACCCAGTACTTC. It specifies CASSFLWGVGAKTQYF.